This T cell receptor (beta chain) was obtained from a study of blood T cell repertoires in COVID-19. Study-wide background: In each case, the material was cDNA or gDNA derived from T cells, B-cell-depleted T cells, or PBMCs.

Per the germline V gene, CDR1 is SEHNR and CDR2 is FQNEAQ (reference sequence). Germline trimming cut 5 bases from V and 4 bases from J; bases unmatched to any gene: 5. The length of the CDR3 is 14 residues. Authors' data handling: Estimates of nucleated cell counts were drawn from the amplification of reference gene primers. The protocol was immunoSEQ multiplex PCR, while the TCRdb copy is restricted to in-frame clones and leaves out a portion. The DNA was the basis for D and trimming; V, J and clone size are from that table. The sample consists of about 110,000 clones, more than 65% of them appearing once.

The chain links TRBV7-9 to TRBJ1-2, with TRBD1 identical over 9 bases. Sample: peripheral blood. This sequence originates from a man between 50 and 59 years old with acute or convalescent COVID-19. The CDR3 spells CASSDGQGIYGYTF. CDR3 DNA sequence: TGTGCCAGCAGCGATGGACAGGGGATCTATGGCTACACCTTC.